The clone carrying this T cell receptor (beta chain) was counted once. The antigen is not known. This sample was included in a study of human thymus T cells. Findings of the study overall: Within thymic and blood repertoires, V and J gene usage appeared to be biased. What related research reported was that thymic repertoires overlapped highly among unrelated individuals.

Unmatched junction bases numbered 4, after V lost 6 bases and J lost 5 bases. The CDR3 sequence is 15 residues long. Germline CDR1 WNHNN, CDR2 SYGVQD (reference sequence). Produced via immunoSEQ multiplex PCR; TCRdb's table is partial and in-frame only. The sample contains 65,000 to 90,000 clones, around 95% of which appear only once. The source of the thymus tissue was resections taken during corrective heart surgery. Serving as donors were healthy Finnish infants, each of whom was having open corrective surgery for congenital heart defects. The source material was thymus tissue. This chain uses TRBV10-1 with TRBJ2-3; 14 bases are a match to TRBD2. This TCR was recovered from a girl less than two years old with a congenital heart defect but otherwise immunologically healthy. CDR3: CASSETSGGGDTQYF. Here the CDR3 DNA reads TGCGCCAGCAGCGAGACTAGCGGGGGGGGAGATACGCAGTATTTT.